This T cell receptor beta chain was identified in a study of blood T cell repertoires in COVID-19. Original processing notes: Amplification from reference gene primers served as the basis for estimated nucleated cell counts. Sequencing used immunoSEQ multiplex PCR; TCRdb keeps in-frame clones, though not all of them. That table furnishes V, J and clone size, whereas the DNA furnished D and trimming. The data show about 84,000 clones, approximately 83% seen once. The sequence derives from a woman of 80 years or more with acute or convalescent COVID-19. Specimen: peripheral blood.

Written as DNA, the CDR3 is TGTGCCAGCAGCTTGGGGGGACAGGCGCCCTATGGCTACACCTTC. It specifies CASSLGGQAPYGYTF. This rearrangement joins TRBV5-4 to TRBJ1-2, with 8 nucleotides matching TRBD1. V trimming: 0 bases; J trimming: 4 bases; junction bases outside the gene matches: 5. Germline CDR1 and CDR2: SGHNT and YYREEE (reference sequence). This CDR3 has 15 residues. The whole variable domain, filled in from reference TRBV5-4 and TRBJ1-2, reads ETGVTQSPTHLIKTRGQQVTLRCSSQSGHNTVSWYQQALGQGPQFIFQYYREEENGRGNFPPRFSGLQFPNYSSELNVNALELDDSALYLCASSLGGQAPYGYTFGSGTRLTVV.